Shown below are 26 T cell receptor beta chains from a single sample sequenced in a study of control samples from healthy donors and cancer patients. Profiling relied on immunoSEQ multiplex PCR, and the TCRdb table lists in-frame clones only, not all of them. The sample contains about 190,000 clones, 85% to 95% of which appear only once. The sequenced sample consisted of blood. These receptors were collected from a man aged 18 to 29 in good health.

This rearrangement joins TRBV5-1 to TRBJ1-3; D is perhaps TRBD1 (6 bases). Deletions cut 0 bases from V and 4 bases from J, with 17 bases between. The length of the CDR3 is 17 residues. Germline CDR1 SGHRS, CDR2 YFSETQ. CDR3 amino acids: CASSLVVTGSGGNTIYF. CDR3 in DNA: TGCGCCAGCAGCTTGGTGGTTACAGGGTCCGGAGGAAACACCATATATTTT. Full variable domain (missing parts from reference TRBV5-1 and TRBJ1-3): KAGVTQTPRYLIKTRGQQVTLSCSPISGHRSVSWYQQTPGQGLQFLFEYFSETQRNKGNFPGRFSGRQFSNSRSEMNVSTLELGDSALYLCASSLVVTGSGGNTIYFGEGSWLTVV.

The genes are TRBV5-1 and TRBJ2-5; D might be TRBD1 (5 bases). Germline V CDR1 and CDR2: SGHRS, YFSETQ. Trimming cost V 2 bases and J 7 bases, with 12 bases left between them. The CDR3 contains 13 residues. The CDR3 loop is CASSFTGPGTQYF. CDR3 sequence (DNA): TGCGCCAGCAGCTTCACAGGTCCGGGGACCCAGTACTTC.

This chain connects TRBV30 to TRBJ1-1; 7 bases are a match to TRBD1. The length of the CDR3 is 13 residues. The germline V gene has CDR1 GTSNPN and CDR2 SVGIG (reference sequence). V dropped 0 bases and J dropped 3; count of bases not matched to a gene: 1. The CDR3 here is CAWSVTGDTEAFF. CDR3 DNA sequence: TGTGCCTGGAGTGTTACAGGGGACACTGAAGCTTTCTTT.

The chain joins TRBV5-1 to TRBJ1-1; 9 bases match TRBD1. The junction had 13 bases not matched to a gene; V was cut back by 4 bases and J by 0 bases. CDR3 length equals 18 residues. CDR1 is SGHRS, CDR2 YFSETQ, per germline. The CDR3 region is CASSRRGTGQIMNTEAFF. In nucleotides, the CDR3 is TGCGCCAGCAGCCGCCGAGGGACAGGGCAGATCATGAACACTGAAGCTTTCTTT. Supplemented by reference TRBV5-1 and TRBJ1-1, the full variable domain reads KAGVTQTPRYLIKTRGQQVTLSCSPISGHRSVSWYQQTPGQGLQFLFEYFSETQRNKGNFPGRFSGRQFSNSRSEMNVSTLELGDSALYLCASSRRGTGQIMNTEAFFGQGTRLTVV.

The chain carries TRBV9 and TRBJ1-1; TRBD1 aligns across 8 bases. CDR1 SGDLS and CDR2 YYNGEE come from the germline V gene. After removal of 0 bases from V and 4 bases from J, the junction contained 8 bases not matched to a gene. This CDR3 has 16 residues. DNA for the CDR3: TGTGCCAGCAGCGTAGCTTCAGGGGGCATCCCCACTGAAGCTTTCTTT. It yields the protein CASSVASGGIPTEAFF.

This CDR3 is CASSYRDTEAFF. CDR3 DNA sequence: TGTGCCAGCAGTTACAGGGACACTGAAGCTTTCTTT. The J gene is TRBJ1-1, the V gene TRBV6-5; D ambiguous. The germline V gene encodes CDR1 MNHEY and CDR2 SVGAGI. CDR3 size: 12 residues. The V end lost 2 bases, the J end lost 3 bases, and 4 bases lay between the germline ends.

V gene TRBV7-6 combines with J gene TRBJ2-2; D ambiguous. The CDR3 is made up of 14 amino acids. V lost 4 bases and J 4 bases, leaving 10 bases between the germline ends. Germline V gene data show CDR1 as SGHVS and CDR2 as FNYEAQ. The CDR3: CASSSSFPTGELFF. CDR3 DNA sequence: TGTGCCAGCAGCTCAAGTTTTCCCACCGGGGAGCTGTTTTTT.

The chain recombines TRBV6-2 or TRBV6-3 with TRBJ1-1; D unclear. This CDR3 has 13 residues. V shed 4 bases and J shed 2 bases, with 8 bases lying between them. Looked up from germline, CDR1 is MNHEY and CDR2 is SVGEGT. The CDR3 nucleotides are TGTGCCAGCAGTTTATCGGTAAACACTGAAGCTTTCTTT. Translation gives CASSLSVNTEAFF.

The chain uses TRBV9 and TRBJ1-5; 7 bases are a match to TRBD1. V lost 3 bases to trimming and J lost 5 bases; unmatched junction nucleotides: 5. The CDR3 loop spans 14 amino acids. The V gene's germline CDR1 is SGDLS and CDR2 YYNGEE. The CDR3 here is CASSGRDSYQPQHF. The DNA of the CDR3 is TGTGCCAGCAGCGGCCGGGACAGCTATCAGCCCCAGCATTTT.

This chain joins TRBV19 and TRBJ2-3, with 10 bases that match TRBD1. The CDR3 loop spans 15 amino acids. Germline CDR1 and CDR2: LNHDA and SQIVND (reference sequence). With 8 bases clipped from V and 7 bases from J, the junction kept 12 bases outside the gene matches. Written as DNA, the CDR3 is TGTGCCAGTTCAACCTCCGGGACAGGGGATTATACGCAGTATTTT. Protein product: CASSTSGTGDYTQYF.

This rearrangement joins TRBV10-2 to TRBJ2-3; D is tentatively TRBD1 or TRBD2 (5 bases each). CDR1 is WSHSY and CDR2 is SAAADI in the germline V gene. Trimming took 3 bases from V and 1 from J, leaving 11 bases between them. The CDR3 totals 15 residues. The CDR3 reads CASSDGGFGTDTQYF. The CDR3 DNA sequence: TGCGCCAGCAGTGATGGGGGTTTTGGCACAGATACGCAGTATTTT.

This clone was found a few times. The chain employs TRBV5-6 and TRBJ2-1; 8 positions agree with TRBD1. The CDR3 has 13 amino acids. The ends lost 4 bases at V and 7 bases at J; junction bases unmatched: 4. Germline CDR1 SGHDT, CDR2 YYEEEE. The chain's CDR3 is CASSRDRKNEQFF. The CDR3 DNA sequence: TGTGCCAGCAGCCGGGACAGGAAGAATGAGCAGTTCTTC.

The CDR3: CASSLAPNPAEKLFF. In DNA form, the CDR3 reads TGCGCCAGCAGCTTGGCGCCAAATCCGGCCGAAAAACTGTTTTTT. The rearrangement uses TRBV5-1 and TRBJ1-4; D is unresolved. V dropped 0 bases and J dropped 8 bases, with 14 bases sitting between them. The CDR3 loop spans 15 amino acids. Per germline, CDR1 SGHRS and CDR2 YFSETQ.

V and J are TRBV24-1 and TRBJ2-7; TRBD1 agrees at 7 bases. This CDR3 is 15 amino acids long. V was pared by 1 base and J by 3 bases, with 5 bases of the junction left unmatched. Germline V gives CDR1 KGHDR, CDR2 SFDVKD. The CDR3 region is CATSDLDRAYYEQYF. CDR3 in DNA: TGTGCCACCAGTGATTTAGACAGGGCATACTACGAGCAGTACTTC.

This chain connects TRBV27 to TRBJ2-1; 10 positions agree with TRBD1. The CDR3 spans 15 residues. CDR1 and CDR2 (germline): MNHEY, SMNVEV (reference sequence). V was clipped by 1 base and J by 5 bases; unmatched bases: 2. The CDR3 reads CASSLYGTGDNEQFF. The CDR3 nucleotides are TGTGCCAGCAGTTTATACGGGACAGGGGACAATGAGCAGTTCTTC.

The chain uses TRBV15 and TRBJ1-1, with D possibly TRBD1 on 5 matching bases. V was shortened by 4 bases and J by 4 bases, with 10 bases between the two germline ends. Germline CDR1 LNHNV, CDR2 YYDKDF (reference sequence). The CDR3 totals 13 residues. The CDR3 spells CATSIQGGTEAFF. The CDR3 region has the DNA TGTGCCACCAGCATTCAGGGAGGCACTGAAGCTTTCTTT.

This chain connects TRBV27 to TRBJ1-6; TRBD1 might be the D (6 bases). The V and J ends lost 5 bases and 0 bases respectively, with 17 bases between them. CDR3 size: 18 residues. Germline CDR1 and CDR2: MNHEY and SMNVEV (reference sequence). The CDR3 region has the DNA TGTGCCAGCAGTGCCTACGGGGGCCTGAGCTCCTATAATTCACCCCTCCACTTT. Translated: CASSAYGGLSSYNSPLHF.

The gene calls are TRBV11-2 and TRBJ2-7; possibly TRBD1 for D (6 bases). Trimming stripped 4 bases from V and 2 bases from J, with 18 bases between. Germline loops: CDR1 SGHAT, CDR2 FQNNGV. The CDR3 runs 16 residues. CDR3 sequence (DNA): TGTGCCAGCAGCTCTAGGGCAGGGGTTCGTCCCTACGAGCAGTACTTC. This sequence encodes CASSSRAGVRPYEQYF.

The chain has TRBV5-1 and TRBJ2-7; 10 bases map to TRBD1. J was trimmed by 2 bases and V by 3 bases; bases with no gene match: 2. Germline CDR1 and CDR2: SGHRS and YFSETQ. CDR3 length: 14 residues. CDR3 nucleotides: TGCGCCAGCAGCTGGACAGGGGGAGCCTACGAGCAGTACTTC. Translating gives CASSWTGGAYEQYF.

As to this clone: Other nucleotide sequences from this sample produce the same CDR3. This chain connects TRBV7-9 to TRBJ2-1; 10 bases are a match to TRBD2. CDR1 and CDR2 from the germline V gene are SEHNR and FQNEAQ (reference sequence). J lost 5 bases, V lost 6 bases, and 4 bases had no gene match. The CDR3 contains 14 residues. This CDR3 reads CASSSSGGDNEQFF. Here the CDR3 DNA reads TGTGCCAGCAGTTCTAGCGGGGGAGACAATGAGCAGTTCTTC.

The chain links TRBV5-5 to TRBJ1-3; D might be TRBD1 (5 bases). CDR3 length: 15 residues. From germline, CDR1 is SGHKS and CDR2 YYEKEE (reference sequence). V dropped 4 bases and J dropped 0 bases, with 11 bases sitting between them. The CDR3 is CASSITGASGNTIYF. Here the CDR3 DNA reads TGTGCCAGCAGCATAACAGGTGCCTCTGGAAACACCATATATTTT.

This clone was picked up a small number of times. The chain joins TRBV7-9 to TRBJ1-5, with a weak D call TRBD1 (6 bases). V lost 1 base and J 7 bases, leaving 17 bases between the germline ends. This CDR3 has 16 amino acids. Germline V CDR1 and CDR2: SEHNR, FQNEAQ (reference sequence). Written as DNA, the CDR3 is TGTGCCAGCAGCTTAGGGGTGGGGGCGTCAAACCAGCCCCAGCATTTT. Translated, it gives CASSLGVGASNQPQHF. The variable domain in full, completed from reference TRBV7-9 and TRBJ1-5, reads DTGVSQNPRHKITKRGQNVTFRCDPISEHNRLYWYRQTLGQGPEFLTYFQNEAQLEKSRLLSDRFSAERPKGSFSTLEIQRTEQGDSAMYLCASSLGVGASNQPQHFGDGTRLSIL.

This chain links TRBV3-1 (or the pseudogene TRBV3-2) with TRBJ2-7; 7 nucleotides match TRBD1. Unmatched junction bases numbered 5, after V lost 0 bases and J lost 0 bases. The CDR3 is 16 amino acids. Germline assignment: CDR1 LGHDT and CDR2 YNNKEL (reference sequence). In DNA form, the CDR3 reads TGTGCCAGCAGCCAAGATTTAACAGGGGCCTCCTACGAGCAGTACTTC. Translated, it gives CASSQDLTGASYEQYF.

The chain has TRBV18 and TRBJ2-7; D perhaps matches TRBD1 (5 bases). This CDR3 has 13 residues. Trimming took off 5 bases at V and 6 bases at J, with 14 bases between the two ends. Germline CDR1 reads KGHSH; CDR2 reads LQKENI. The chain's CDR3 is CASSSDQGSEQYF. DNA of the CDR3: TGTGCCAGCTCATCAGACCAGGGATCCGAGCAGTACTTC. The complete variable domain, with remaining parts taken from reference TRBV18 and TRBJ2-7, reads NAGVMQNPRHLVRRRGQEARLRCSPMKGHSHVYWYRQLPEEGLKFMVYLQKENIIDESGMPKERFSAEFPKEGPSILRIQQVVRGDSAAYFCASSSDQGSEQYFGPGTRLTVT.

V and J are TRBV19 and TRBJ2-3; the D gene is possibly TRBD2 (6 bases). The CDR3 has 14 amino acids. Germline lookup yields CDR1 LNHDA and CDR2 SQIVND (reference sequence). The ends were cut back, 6 bases at V and 4 bases at J, with 14 bases in the middle. The CDR3 protein is CASSPPGRSDTQYF. As DNA, the CDR3 is TGTGCCAGTAGCCCACCTGGGAGGTCAGATACGCAGTATTTT.

V and J are TRBV27 and TRBJ1-5, with D maybe TRBD1 (6 bases). V was clipped by 2 bases and J by 6 bases, with 20 bases between them. CDR1 is MNHEY, CDR2 SMNVEV, per germline (reference sequence). The CDR3 runs 17 residues. The CDR3 loop reads CASSLKGPQGGGQPQHF. CDR3 sequence (DNA): TGTGCCAGCAGTTTAAAGGGTCCACAGGGAGGAGGTCAGCCCCAGCATTTT.